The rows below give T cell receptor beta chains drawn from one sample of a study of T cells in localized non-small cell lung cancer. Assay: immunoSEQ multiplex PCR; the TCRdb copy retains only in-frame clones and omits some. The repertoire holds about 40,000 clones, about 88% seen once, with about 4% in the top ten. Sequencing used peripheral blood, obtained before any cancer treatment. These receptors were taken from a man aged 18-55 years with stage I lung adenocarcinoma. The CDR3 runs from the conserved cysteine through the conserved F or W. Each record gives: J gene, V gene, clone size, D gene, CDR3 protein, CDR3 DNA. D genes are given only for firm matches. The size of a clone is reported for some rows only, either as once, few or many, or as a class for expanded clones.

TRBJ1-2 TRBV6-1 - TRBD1 CASSTPGGGYTF TGTGCCAGCAGTACCCCAGGGGGTGGCTACACCTTC
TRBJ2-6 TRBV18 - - CASSPGQTLSGANVLTF TGTGCCAGCTCACCCGGACAGACACTCTCTGGGGCCAACGTCCTGACTTTC
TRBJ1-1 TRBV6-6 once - CASSYSTGLNTEAFF TGTGCCAGCAGTTACTCGACAGGCTTGAACACTGAAGCTTTCTTT
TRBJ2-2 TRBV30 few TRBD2 CAWSVGGGLNTGELFF TGTGCCTGGAGTGTAGGCGGGGGGCTAAACACCGGGGAGCTGTTTTTT
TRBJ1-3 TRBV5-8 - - CASSLVSTALSGNTIYF TGTGCCAGCAGCTTGGTATCCACAGCGCTCTCTGGAAACACCATATATTTT
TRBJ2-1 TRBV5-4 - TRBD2 CASARAGGASYNEQFF TGTGCCAGCGCCAGGGCGGGGGGGGCCTCCTACAATGAGCAGTTCTTC
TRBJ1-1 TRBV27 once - CASSWARYTEAFF TGTGCCAGCAGTTGGGCGAGATACACTGAAGCTTTCTTT
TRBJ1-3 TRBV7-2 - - CASSLNGGSGATIYF TGTGCCAGCAGCTTAAATGGCGGGTCGGGGGCCACCATATATTTT
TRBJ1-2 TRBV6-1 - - CASLLKDKNYGYTF TGTGCCAGCCTATTAAAGGACAAGAACTATGGCTACACCTTC
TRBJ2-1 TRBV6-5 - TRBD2 CASSKGLAGGREQFF TGTGCCAGCAGTAAGGGACTAGCGGGGGGGCGGGAGCAGTTCTTC
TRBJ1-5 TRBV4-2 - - CASSQDSGTSISNQPQHF TGTGCCAGCAGCCAAGATTCGGGGACCTCTATTAGCAATCAGCCCCAGCATTTT
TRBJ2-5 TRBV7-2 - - CASRAGGPWETQYF TGTGCCAGCAGAGCCGGGGGGCCGTGGGAGACCCAGTACTTC
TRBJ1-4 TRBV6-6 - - CASMQQPLGGEKLFF TGTGCCAGCATGCAACAGCCCCTGGGTGGTGAAAAACTGTTTTTT
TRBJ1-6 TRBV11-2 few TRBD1 CASSLSGQGMAYNSPLHF TGTGCCAGCAGCTTGTCCGGACAGGGAATGGCCTATAATTCACCCCTCCACTTT
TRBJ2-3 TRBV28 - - CASSLRGTDTQYF TGTGCCAGCAGTTTAAGGGGCACAGATACGCAGTATTTT
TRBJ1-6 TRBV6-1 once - CASTSGPYNSPLHF TGTGCCAGCACGTCAGGGCCCTATAATTCACCCCTCCACTTT
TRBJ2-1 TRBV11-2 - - CASSPGRLNEQFF TGTGCCAGCAGCCCGGGACGCCTCAATGAGCAGTTCTTC
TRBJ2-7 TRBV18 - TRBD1 CASSPGQPAYEQYF TGTGCCAGCTCACCGGGACAGCCAGCCTACGAGCAGTACTTC
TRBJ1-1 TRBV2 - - CASSDDRNTEAFF TGTGCCAGCAGTGACGACAGGAACACTGAAGCTTTCTTT
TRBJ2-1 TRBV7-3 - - CASSLGLGESSYNEQFF TGTGCCAGCAGCTTAGGTTTAGGTGAAAGCTCCTACAATGAGCAGTTCTTC
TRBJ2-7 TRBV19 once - CASSQTRQGYEQYF TGTGCCAGTAGCCAGACCCGCCAGGGCTACGAGCAGTACTTC
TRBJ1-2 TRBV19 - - CASSIDHQQMFYTF TGTGCCAGTAGTATTGACCATCAGCAGATGTTCTACACCTTC
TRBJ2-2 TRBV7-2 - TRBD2 CASSALQRGGPGELFF TGTGCCAGCAGCGCGCTGCAGCGGGGGGGCCCAGGGGAGCTGTTTTTT
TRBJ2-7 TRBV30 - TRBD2 CAWSWGGRYEQYF TGTGCCTGGAGTTGGGGGGGTCGCTACGAGCAGTACTTC
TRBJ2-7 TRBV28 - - CASSPGTAGSYEQYF TGTGCCAGCAGTCCAGGGACGGCAGGGAGCTACGAGCAGTACTTC
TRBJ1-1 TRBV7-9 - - CASSLVRGMNTEAFF TGTGCCAGCAGCCTGGTGCGGGGCATGAACACTGAAGCTTTCTTT
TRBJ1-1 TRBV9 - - CASSAAGRMNTEAFF TGTGCCAGCAGCGCCGCGGGCCGTATGAACACTGAAGCTTTCTTT
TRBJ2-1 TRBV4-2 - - CASSMDSYNEQFF TGTGCCAGCAGTATGGACAGTTACAATGAGCAGTTCTTC
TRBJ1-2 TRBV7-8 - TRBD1 CASSPRAGQDNYGYTF TGTGCCAGCAGCCCACGTGCTGGACAGGACAACTATGGCTACACCTTC
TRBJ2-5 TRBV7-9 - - CASSPKHIGYRYQETQYF TGTGCCAGCAGTCCGAAACATATCGGATACAGGTACCAAGAGACCCAGTACTTC
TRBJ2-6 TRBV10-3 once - CAIRDGSSGANVLTF TGTGCCATCAGGGACGGTAGCTCTGGGGCCAACGTCCTGACTTTC
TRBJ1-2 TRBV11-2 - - CASSLWQGDYGYTF TGTGCCAGCAGCTTATGGCAGGGCGACTATGGCTACACCTTC
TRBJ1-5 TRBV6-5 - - CASRQDPSNQPQHF TGTGCCAGCAGACAGGACCCCAGCAATCAGCCCCAGCATTTT
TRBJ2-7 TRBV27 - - CASSLGRRDISYEQYF TGTGCCAGCAGTTTAGGTAGGAGAGACATCTCCTACGAGCAGTACTTC
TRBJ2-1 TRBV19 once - CASSIGTFYNEQFF TGTGCCAGTAGTATTGGAACCTTCTACAATGAGCAGTTCTTC
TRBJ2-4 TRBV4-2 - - CASSQGQKNIQYF TGTGCCAGCAGCCAGGGGCAGAAAAACATTCAGTACTTC
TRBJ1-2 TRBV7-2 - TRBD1 CASSGREGLGTGGYTF TGTGCCAGCAGTGGCAGAGAGGGACTAGGGACAGGTGGCTACACCTTC
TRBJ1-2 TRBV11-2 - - CASSRDIYGYTF TGTGCCAGCAGCCGGGACATCTATGGCTACACCTTC
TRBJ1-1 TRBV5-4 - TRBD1 CASSFRRYRGVGEAFF TGTGCCAGCAGCTTCCGAAGATACAGGGGAGTCGGTGAAGCTTTCTTT
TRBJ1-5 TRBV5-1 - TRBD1 CASSLGAGGAGEPQHF TGCGCCAGCAGCTTGGGTGCAGGGGGTGCAGGGGAGCCCCAGCATTTT
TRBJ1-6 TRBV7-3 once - CASSREGEALHF TGTGCCAGCAGCAGAGAGGGAGAAGCCCTCCACTTT
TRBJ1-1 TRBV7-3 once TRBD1 CASSLFPLGDRGMNTEAFF TGTGCCAGCAGCTTATTCCCTCTCGGGGACAGGGGAATGAACACTGAAGCTTTCTTT
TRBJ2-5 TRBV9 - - CASSLTREETQYF TGTGCCAGCAGCCTGACCCGAGAAGAGACCCAGTACTTC
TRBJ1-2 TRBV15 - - CATSRDGGLYSYTF TGTGCCACCAGCAGAGATGGGGGGCTCTATAGCTACACCTTC
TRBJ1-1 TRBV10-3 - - CAISPSPAGSTEAFF TGTGCCATCAGTCCTTCCCCGGCGGGGTCCACTGAAGCTTTCTTT
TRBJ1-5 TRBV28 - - CASSLFVQDSNQPQHF TGTGCCAGCAGTTTATTCGTACAGGATAGCAATCAGCCCCAGCATTTT
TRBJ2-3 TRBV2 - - CASSEPPPTDTQYF TGTGCCAGCAGTGAGCCTCCCCCCACAGATACGCAGTATTTT
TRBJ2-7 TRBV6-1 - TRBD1 CASSGTAYEQYF TGTGCCAGCAGCGGGACAGCGTACGAGCAGTACTTC
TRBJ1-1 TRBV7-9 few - CASSFQGNTEAFF TGTGCCAGCAGCTTCCAGGGAAACACTGAAGCTTTCTTT
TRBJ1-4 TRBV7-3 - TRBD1 CASSLGTGNEKLFF TGTGCCAGCAGCTTAGGGACAGGGAATGAAAAACTGTTTTTT
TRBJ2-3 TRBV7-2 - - CASSFSDSYTDTQYF TGTGCCAGCAGCTTCAGCGACTCCTACACAGATACGCAGTATTTT
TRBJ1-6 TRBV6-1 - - CASPQGPNSPLHF TGTGCCAGCCCCCAGGGTCCTAATTCACCCCTCCACTTT
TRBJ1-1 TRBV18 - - CASSPQGGNTEAFF TGTGCCAGCTCACCACAGGGGGGGAACACTGAAGCTTTCTTT
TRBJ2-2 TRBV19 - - CASSRGQQNTGELFF TGTGCCAGTAGTAGGGGACAACAGAACACCGGGGAGCTGTTTTTT
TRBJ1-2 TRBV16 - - CASSQSGSRYTF TGTGCCAGCAGCCAATCAGGCAGCCGCTACACCTTC
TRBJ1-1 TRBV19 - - CASSRGGTDTEAFF TGTGCCAGTAGTAGGGGGGGTACGGACACTGAAGCTTTCTTT
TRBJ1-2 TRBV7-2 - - CASSLRGNYGYTF TGTGCCAGCAGCTTAAGGGGCAACTATGGCTACACCTTC
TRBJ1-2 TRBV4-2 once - CASSQSRTGYYGYTF TGTGCCAGCAGCCAGAGCAGAACAGGGTACTATGGCTACACCTTC
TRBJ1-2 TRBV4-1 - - CASSLLPGPGEGYTF TGCGCCAGCAGCCTCCTCCCGGGGCCGGGGGAGGGCTACACCTTC
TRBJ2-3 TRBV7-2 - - CASSLAIGITDTQYF TGTGCCAGCAGCTTAGCGATTGGTATAACAGATACGCAGTATTTT